This TCR beta chain is drawn from a study of cytotoxic CD8 clonotypes in ibrutinib-treated CLL. The sample holds many counts of this clone. Its antigen is currently unknown. The targeted sequencing depth was 1 in 200,000 to 1 in 1 million T cells. Assay: immunoSEQ multiplex PCR; the TCRdb copy retains only in-frame clones and omits some. The repertoire holds fewer than 50,000 clones, approximately 50% seen once, with roughly 33% in the top ten. Trimming removed 3 bases at V and 0 bases at J, with 9 bases between. The V gene's germline CDR1 is MNHEY and CDR2 SMNVEV (reference sequence). CDR3 length equals 14 residues. Regarding the study as a whole: Clonality went up at the time of ibrutinib response, stayed stable in sustained remission, and later dropped back toward its baseline level at progression.

The TCR comes from a human donor with chronic lymphocytic leukemia. The sequenced sample was PBMCs, obtained after 12 months of ibrutinib treatment. The rearrangement joins TRBV27 to TRBJ2-7; D ambiguous. The DNA for the CDR3 is TGTGCCAGCAGTTTGAGTACGGCCTCCTACGAGCAGTACTTC. As protein: CASSLSTASYEQYF.